These 19 T cell receptor beta chains were sequenced from one sample in a study of blood T cell repertoires in COVID-19. Libraries were prepared by immunoSEQ multiplex PCR; TCRdb keeps only in-frame clonotypes and omits some of them. The table has over 250,000 clones, about 90% seen once. Source material: peripheral blood. Source of these receptors: a person aged 18 to 30 with COVID-19, enrolled during active disease.

The chain employs TRBV15 and TRBJ2-1; 8 bases align to TRBD2. This CDR3 region has 17 residues. Germline V CDR1 and CDR2: LNHNV, YYDKDF (reference sequence). Germline trimming cut 5 bases from V and 6 bases from J; bases unmatched to any gene: 15. CDR3 sequence reads: CATSGVRGRSPGNEQFF. The CDR3 bases are TGTGCCACCAGCGGCGTCCGCGGGAGGTCACCGGGCAATGAGCAGTTCTTC. The complete variable domain, with remaining parts taken from reference TRBV15 and TRBJ2-1, reads DAMVIQNPRYQVTQFGKPVTLSCSQTLNHNVMYWYQQKSSQAPKLLFHYYDKDFNNEADTPDNFQSRRPNTSFCFLDIRSPGLGDTAMYLCATSGVRGRSPGNEQFFGPGTRLTVL.

Only one count was recorded for this clone. This rearrangement joins TRBV4-1 to TRBJ1-2; 10 nucleotides agree with TRBD1. Trimming cost V 1 base and J 8 bases; bases outside gene matches: 4. Germline CDR1 and CDR2: MGHRA and YSYEKL. CDR3 length: 14 residues. CDR3 protein: CASSQAGQGGGYTF. The CDR3 DNA follows: TGCGCCAGCAGCCAAGCTGGACAGGGGGGAGGCTACACCTTC.

The chain couples TRBV19 to TRBJ1-3; D gene ambiguous. Germline V gene lookup returns CDR1 LNHDA and CDR2 SQIVND (reference sequence). The CDR3 covers 12 residues. The V and J ends lost 5 bases and 11 bases respectively, with 13 bases between them. This chain's CDR3 is CASSDINSAIYF. In DNA form, the CDR3 reads TGTGCCAGTAGTGACATCAATTCGGCCATATATTTT.

This rearrangement joins TRBV11-2 to TRBJ2-1; 7 bases are shared with TRBD2. This CDR3 spans 14 amino acids. Germline lookup yields CDR1 SGHAT and CDR2 FQNNGV. J lost 10 bases, V lost 4 bases, and 10 bases had no gene match. The DNA for the CDR3 is TGTGCCAGCAGCTCGGAGCGGGGAGGGCCCGAGCAGTTCTTC. The encoded protein is CASSSERGGPEQFF.

This clone was seen just once. The chain uses TRBV2 and TRBJ1-5; D is unresolved. This CDR3 comprises 13 residues. CDR1 is SNHLY, CDR2 FYNNEI, per germline. V lost 7 bases, J lost 7 bases, and 14 bases lay in between. The CDR3 nucleotides read TGTGCCAGCACCCTCGAGCTCGGGCAGCCCCAGCATTTT. As protein: CASTLELGQPQHF.

The CDR3 sequence is CASSAGTGTEKLFF. In DNA form, the CDR3 reads TGTGCCAGCAGCGCCGGGACAGGGACAGAAAAACTGTTTTTT. The chain is built from TRBV5-6 and TRBJ1-4; 9 bases map to TRBD1. CDR1 and CDR2 from the germline V gene are SGHDT and YYEEEE. V dropped 4 bases and J dropped 8; count of bases not matched to a gene: 6. This CDR3 comprises 14 residues.

The rearrangement joins TRBV12-3 or TRBV12-4 to TRBJ1-6, with D maybe TRBD1 (5 bases). V shed 6 bases and J shed 16 bases, with 16 bases lying between them. CDR3 length: 12 residues. For the CDR3, the DNA is TGTGCCAGCAGCCCGGACACTCCAGAACTCCACTTT. The encoded protein is CASSPDTPELHF.

This chain uses TRBV7-9 with TRBJ2-3, with D uncertain. Trimming took 5 bases from V and 1 from J, leaving 7 bases between them. The CDR3 length is 13 residues. Per the germline V gene, CDR1 is SEHNR and CDR2 is FQNEAQ (reference sequence). CDR3 bases: TGTGCCAGCAGCCCGGTAGGCACAGATACGCAGTATTTT. It yields the protein CASSPVGTDTQYF.

This clone has a single count. The chain recombines TRBV19 with TRBJ1-1; TRBD1 is a possible D gene (6 bases). CDR1 LNHDA and CDR2 SQIVND come from the germline V gene (reference sequence). The CDR3 runs 15 residues. V lost 7 bases to trimming and J lost 0 bases, with 15 bases between them. The CDR3 loop is CASTPGTFMNTEAFF. The DNA of the CDR3 is TGTGCCAGTACTCCCGGGACATTTATGAACACTGAAGCTTTCTTT.

This clone was counted between two and nine times. This chain joins TRBV9 and TRBJ2-7; D may be TRBD2 (6 bases). Germline V CDR1 and CDR2: SGDLS, YYNGEE. CDR3 length: 13 residues. V lost 4 bases and J lost 3, with 11 bases in between. The CDR3 loop is CASSSPGLYEQYF. The CDR3 nucleotides are TGTGCCAGCAGCTCACCGGGACTCTACGAGCAGTACTTC.

V and J are TRBV5-4 and TRBJ2-2; 8 bases fit TRBD1. Germline CDR1 is SGHNT and CDR2 is YYREEE (reference sequence). Unmatched junction bases numbered 8, after V lost 2 bases and J lost 5 bases. The CDR3 contains 16 residues. The CDR3 sequence: CASSLRGQGATGELFF. Written as DNA, the CDR3 is TGTGCCAGCAGCTTACGAGGACAGGGCGCTACCGGGGAGCTGTTTTTT. Based on the CDR3 plus reference TRBV5-4 and TRBJ2-2, the full variable domain is ETGVTQSPTHLIKTRGQQVTLRCSSQSGHNTVSWYQQALGQGPQFIFQYYREEENGRGNFPPRFSGLQFPNYSSELNVNALELDDSALYLCASSLRGQGATGELFFGEGSRLTVL.

CDR3 sequence (DNA): TGTGCCAGCAGCTTGGGCACAGGGGCAAACTATGGCTACACCTTC. It specifies CASSLGTGANYGYTF. The chain recombines TRBV5-4 with TRBJ1-2, with 7 positions matching TRBD1. CDR1 and CDR2 from the germline V gene are SGHNT and YYREEE (reference sequence). J was trimmed by 2 bases and V by 0 bases; bases with no gene match: 4. This CDR3 is built from 15 residues.

The chain is built from TRBV5-8 and TRBJ1-5; D is perhaps TRBD1 (5 bases). The CDR3 has 13 amino acids. Trimming pared 1 base from V and 4 bases from J, leaving 6 bases between. The germline V gene encodes CDR1 SGHTS and CDR2 YDEGEE. The CDR3 is CASSLRGNQPQHF. In DNA, the CDR3 is TGTGCCAGCAGCTTGCGGGGGAATCAGCCCCAGCATTTT.

This chain joins TRBV28 and TRBJ2-1, with 9 bases matching TRBD2. Germline V gene data show CDR1 as MDHEN and CDR2 as SYDVKM. With 8 bases clipped from V and 4 bases from J, the junction kept 6 bases outside the gene matches. The CDR3 totals 14 residues. CDR3 DNA sequence: TGTGCCAGCGGGTGGACTAGCGCTTACAATGAGCAGTTCTTC. Protein product: CASGWTSAYNEQFF.

The rearrangement joins TRBV27 to TRBJ2-1; D perhaps matches TRBD1 (6 bases). V was clipped by 6 bases and J by 12 bases, with 15 bases between them. The CDR3 spans 12 residues. CDR1 and CDR2 (germline): MNHEY, SMNVEV (reference sequence). CDR3 residues: CASRGTGSVQFF. The CDR3 coding sequence is TGTGCCAGCAGGGGTACAGGGAGTGTGCAGTTCTTC.

The rearrangement uses TRBV25-1 and TRBJ1-3; no firm D call. The CDR3 spans 16 residues. CDR1 is MGHDK, CDR2 SYGVNS, per germline. Trimming shortened V by 3 bases and J by 0 bases, and 12 bases separated the two germline ends. The CDR3 nucleotides read TGTGCCAGCAGTGAGGGAGCGGGGTTCTCTGGAAACACCATATATTTT. It is translated as CASSEGAGFSGNTIYF.

The chain employs TRBV15 and TRBJ2-3; 8 bases agree with TRBD1. V dropped 5 bases and J dropped 4; count of bases not matched to a gene: 8. Germline CDR1 reads LNHNV; CDR2 reads YYDKDF (reference sequence). There are 15 residues in the CDR3. CDR3 bases: TGTGCCACCAGCCGCCAATCAGGGGGCTCAGATACGCAGTATTTT. Translation: CATSRQSGGSDTQYF.

This chain joins TRBV24-1 and TRBJ2-2; D possibly corresponds to TRBD1 (6 bases). Germline V CDR1 and CDR2: KGHDR, SFDVKD. V was pared by 9 bases and J by 1 base, with 11 bases between. CDR3 size: 14 residues. CDR3 nucleotide sequence: TGTGCCACCTGCCAGACAGGGAACACCGGGGAGCTGTTTTTT. Protein sequence: CATCQTGNTGELFF.

This chain joins TRBV10-3 and TRBJ2-1; D not certain. The CDR3 is 13 residues long. Trimming stripped 9 bases from V and 6 bases from J, with 15 bases between. Germline V gene lookup returns CDR1 ENHRY and CDR2 SYGVKD. The CDR3 nucleotides read TGTGCCATTAAAAAACCAGGCCCCAATGAGCAGTTCTTC. Protein product: CAIKKPGPNEQFF.